This TCR beta chain was captured by sequencing in a study of PD-L1 blockade in urothelial cancer. About the study: Treatment start was followed by blood analysis at 3 weeks (second dose) and again at 6 weeks. Researchers found blood samples held a median of approximately 150,000 T cells.

CDR1 and CDR2 from the germline V gene are SGHRS and YFSETQ. The CDR3 is 13 amino acids. V gave up 2 bases and J gave up 4 bases, with 9 bases separating them. Assay: immunoSEQ multiplex PCR; the TCRdb copy retains only in-frame clones and omits some. The sample lists about 81,000 clones; approximately 91% were seen once. Sequences were derived from PBMCs, sampled around atezolizumab (anti-PD-L1) treatment. The chain couples TRBV5-1 to TRBJ2-5; weak D call: TRBD1 (5 bases). The origin of this receptor is a man between 60 and 75 years old with urothelial cancer. The DNA for the CDR3 is TGCGCCAGCAGCTTTCAGGGTGGAGAGACCCAGTACTTC. Its protein product is CASSFQGGETQYF.